This T cell receptor beta chain derives from a study of cytomegalovirus exposure and HLA in healthy donors. Study-level results: It was assumed in the presence/absence analyses that sequencing depth was roughly uniform across donors. Cytomegalovirus status, reportedly, was diagnosed with high specificity and sensitivity by the classifier.

Both 60 Vbeta primers and 13 Jbeta primers went into the PCR. TCRdb's table, derived via immunoSEQ multiplex PCR, lists solely in-frame clones and lacks some. The sample includes around 140,000 clones, 60% to 85% seen only once; the top ten take over 6%. V shed 8 bases and J 3 bases; nucleotides not matched to a gene: 9. CDR1 is GTSNPN, CDR2 SVGIG, per germline (reference sequence). The CDR3 is made up of 13 amino acids. Comment on this clone: What it binds is not known.

The sequenced material came from PBMCs. The rearrangement links TRBV30 to TRBJ1-2; 7 nucleotides line up with TRBD1. This receptor was taken from a young man in good health and CMV-seronegative. The CDR3, as DNA: TGTGCCGGGGTAGAGGGGGCCTACTATGGCTACACCTTC. It translates to CAGVEGAYYGYTF.